The entry below describes one TCR beta chain. This specimen comes from a study of blood T cell repertoires in COVID-19. At the level of the study: COVID-19 samples from acute and convalescent phases originated in the United States, Italy and Spain. Sources were T cells, B-cell-depleted T cells, or PBMCs; the material itself was cDNA or gDNA.

In the original workflow: Estimation of nucleated cell counts was performed using reference gene primer amplification. Data came from immunoSEQ multiplex PCR; TCRdb stores just in-frame clones and leaves some out. The V and J calls and clone size were taken over from that table, and D and trimming were inferred from the DNA. The sample carries 120,000 to 150,000 clones, 76% recorded once. The clonotype originates from a man between 60 and 75 years old with acute or convalescent COVID-19. The specimen was peripheral blood.

The CDR3 DNA sequence: TGCGCCAGCAGCTCCTCAGGGGAAGATACGCAGTATTTT. Translating gives CASSSSGEDTQYF. The chain couples TRBV5-1 to TRBJ2-3, with a weak D call TRBD1 (6 bases). This CDR3 comprises 13 residues. Germline CDR1 is SGHRS and CDR2 is YFSETQ. V gave up 3 bases and J gave up 5 bases, with 10 bases separating them.